The present entry profiles one TCR beta chain with its context. Its antigen is still unknown. Other DNA sequences in this specimen translate into the identical CDR3. All donors qualified as healthy HIV-negative adults and had experienced no recent acute infections or vaccinations. Measured with immunoSEQ multiplex PCR; TCRdb has only the in-frame clones, and not every one. Of roughly 2.5 million clones in the sample, approximately 90% were seen once. This sample is drawn from a study of shared clonotypes between healthy human individuals. The overall study: There were three CD4 naive, three CD4 memory, two CD8 naive and one CD8 memory plates per donor.

Study observations and caveats: A handful of donors shared approximately 5% of their naive CD4 clonotypes.

The V gene end was trimmed by 1 base and the J gene end by 4 bases; junction bases not matched to a gene: 4. CDR1 and CDR2 from the germline V gene are LNHDA and SQIVND (reference sequence). The CDR3 totals 15 residues. The sample consisted of naive CD4+ T cells sorted from blood. Subset: CD45RA+ positively selected. The sequence was collected from a man aged 18 to 30 in good health. The chain has TRBV19 and TRBJ1-5; 7 bases are shared with TRBD1. CDR3 in DNA: TGTGCCAGTAGTATAGGTGGGACAGCTAATCAGCCCCAGCATTTT. This codes for CASSIGGTANQPQHF.